What follows are 25 T cell receptor beta chains derived from one specimen sequenced in a study of blood T cell repertoires in COVID-19. TCRdb keeps only in-frame clones here, not all; method: immunoSEQ multiplex PCR. This sample yields more than 150,000 clones, of which roughly 85% are seen a single time; about 4.8% belongs to the top ten. Material: peripheral blood. The receptors come from a woman in her 30s with acute or convalescent COVID-19.

The chain combines TRBV12-3 or TRBV12-4 with TRBJ1-4; 8 bases are shared with TRBD1. J lost 10 bases, V lost 7 bases, and 2 bases had no gene match. The length of the CDR3 is 11 residues. CDR3 amino acids: CASTGGGKLFF. The CDR3 coding sequence is TGTGCCAGCACAGGGGGCGGAAAACTGTTTTTT.

The chain couples TRBV19 to TRBJ2-1; 7 nucleotides align to TRBD2. Trimming cost V 4 bases and J 3 bases; bases outside gene matches: 0. The germline V gene has CDR1 LNHDA and CDR2 SQIVND (reference sequence). This CDR3 comprises 13 residues. The CDR3: CASSSGGYNEQFF. The CDR3 DNA follows: TGTGCCAGTAGTAGCGGGGGCTACAATGAGCAGTTCTTC.

The chain recombines TRBV27 with TRBJ1-1; 9 bases are a match to TRBD1. The CDR3 contains 17 residues. The V gene's germline CDR1 is MNHEY and CDR2 SMNVEV (reference sequence). Losses at the gene ends were 5 bases for V and 0 bases for J; bases not matched to a gene: 10. The CDR3 nucleotides read TGTGCCAGCAGTCTGATGAGGACAGGGGACCTGAACACTGAAGCTTTCTTT. Amino acids: CASSLMRTGDLNTEAFF.

This sequence joins TRBV20-1 and TRBJ2-7; D is undetermined. The CDR3 has 11 amino acids. V gave up 4 bases and J gave up 6 bases, with 10 bases separating them. Germline values: CDR1 DFQATT, CDR2 SNEGSKA (reference sequence). The DNA of the CDR3 is TGCAGTGCTACTCCCCTGGCCGAGCAGTACTTC. Residues: CSATPLAEQYF.

The J gene is TRBJ2-5, the V gene TRBV2, with 10 bases identical to TRBD1. Germline V gene lookup returns CDR1 SNHLY and CDR2 FYNNEI. J gave up 7 bases and V 6 bases, and 8 bases lay outside the gene matches. The CDR3 extends over 14 amino acids. The CDR3 nucleotides are TGTGCCAGCAGGGACGACAGGGGGCTTAGGACCCAGTACTTC. This gives the protein CASRDDRGLRTQYF.

V and J are TRBV10-3 and TRBJ2-5; 12 bases are a match to TRBD2. V shed 4 bases, J shed 5 bases, and the junction held 5 bases outside the gene matches. The germline CDR1 and CDR2 sequences are ENHRY and SYGVKD. The CDR3 contains 15 residues. The CDR3 here is CAISGLAGVGETQYF. In DNA, the CDR3 is TGTGCCATCAGTGGACTAGCGGGAGTAGGGGAGACCCAGTACTTC.

The chain joins TRBV7-9 to TRBJ2-7, with TRBD1 matching 7 bases. Trimming cost V 5 bases and J 2 bases; bases outside gene matches: 3. This CDR3 contains 13 residues. Germline CDR1 reads SEHNR; CDR2 reads FQNEAQ (reference sequence). The CDR3 spells CASSQGQPYEQYF. The CDR3 DNA follows: TGTGCCAGCAGCCAGGGACAGCCCTACGAGCAGTACTTC.

The CDR3, as DNA: TGTGCCAGCAGCGCTAGCGGGAGTTGGGAGACCCAGTACTTC. This translates into CASSASGSWETQYF. The chain links TRBV11-2 to TRBJ2-5; TRBD2 matches at 10 bases. Germline trimming cut 5 bases from V and 5 bases from J; bases unmatched to any gene: 5. There are 14 residues in the CDR3. Germline-derived CDR1 and CDR2 are SGHAT and FQNNGV.

The chain links TRBV5-4 to TRBJ2-1; 7 bases are shared with TRBD1. CDR1 and CDR2 (germline): SGHNT, YYREEE (reference sequence). The CDR3 runs to 14 residues. V shed 4 bases, J shed 7 bases, and the junction held 8 bases outside the gene matches. The CDR3 sequence is CASSPGTALNEQFF. DNA for the CDR3: TGTGCCAGCAGCCCCGGGACAGCCCTTAATGAGCAGTTCTTC.

V is TRBV14 and J is TRBJ1-2; D remains unclear. The CDR3 contains 15 residues. Trimming left V 4 bases short and J 7 bases short, with 19 bases between. Germline V gives CDR1 SGHDN, CDR2 FVKESK. The CDR3 bases are TGTGCCAGCAGCCTTAACCCGCTACGGGATTTTGGCTACACCTTC. Encoded protein: CASSLNPLRDFGYTF.

V and J are TRBV27 and TRBJ1-1, with TRBD1 matching over 8 bases. CDR1 and CDR2 (germline): MNHEY, SMNVEV (reference sequence). V lost 5 bases, J lost 5 bases, and 10 bases stayed unmatched. The CDR3 sequence is 15 residues long. CDR3 nucleotide sequence: TGTGCCAGCAGTCCCCAACAGGGGGGTTGGACTGAAGCTTTCTTT. This encodes CASSPQQGGWTEAFF.

The DNA for the CDR3 is TGTGCCAGCAGTGCAGGGGGCTACCGTTCCCTCTACGAGCAGTACTTC. Protein sequence: CASSAGGYRSLYEQYF. The chain carries TRBV2 and TRBJ2-7; 8 positions agree with TRBD1. CDR3 length: 16 amino acids. J gave up 3 bases and V 4 bases, and 11 bases lay outside the gene matches. Germline-derived CDR1 and CDR2 are SNHLY and FYNNEI. Full variable domain (remainder filled in from reference TRBV2 and TRBJ2-7): EPEVTQTPSHQVTQMGQEVILRCVPISNHLYFYWYRQILGQKVEFLVSFYNNEISEKSEIFDDQFSVERPDGSNFTLKIRSTKLEDSAMYFCASSAGGYRSLYEQYFGPGTRLTVT.

The V and J genes are TRBV4-1 and TRBJ2-1; D is ambiguous. In germline, CDR1 is MGHRA, CDR2 YSYEKL. The CDR3 consists of 12 residues. The V and J ends lost 1 base and 8 bases respectively, with 6 bases between them. The CDR3 DNA sequence: TGCGCCAGCAGCCAAGCCTTCGATGAGCAGTTCTTC. Protein sequence: CASSQAFDEQFF.

This clone showed up many times. This rearrangement joins TRBV6-2 or TRBV6-3 to TRBJ2-7; 7 bases fit TRBD1. The length of the CDR3 is 14 residues. CDR1 is MNHEY and CDR2 is SVGEGT in the germline V gene. With 5 bases clipped from V and 2 bases from J, the junction kept 6 bases outside the gene matches. The CDR3 DNA sequence: TGTGCCAGCAGTAAAGGACAGGAGGCCTACGAGCAGTACTTC. Amino acid sequence: CASSKGQEAYEQYF.

The CDR3 DNA sequence: TGTGCCAGCAGTTTAGGGGCCGTATTACATACGCAGTATTTT. Amino acid sequence: CASSLGAVLHTQYF. The chain carries TRBV28 and TRBJ2-3, with D perhaps TRBD1 (5 bases). Trimming cost V 2 bases and J 7 bases, with 13 bases left between them. The germline gives CDR1 MDHEN, CDR2 SYDVKM. The CDR3 loop spans 14 amino acids.

V is TRBV9 and J is TRBJ1-4; D ambiguous. The CDR3 is made up of 15 amino acids. Germline V gives CDR1 SGDLS, CDR2 YYNGEE. Trimming shortened V by 4 bases and J by 2 bases, and 12 bases separated the two germline ends. CDR3 sequence: CASSPRASTNEKLFF. The CDR3 DNA sequence: TGTGCCAGCAGCCCGAGGGCTAGCACTAATGAAAAACTGTTTTTT.

This clone was detected only once. The V gene is TRBV7-2, the J gene TRBJ2-3; the D is unclear. CDR1 and CDR2 (germline): SGHTA, FQGNSA. The CDR3 covers 13 residues. V was trimmed by 5 bases and J by 4 bases, leaving 10 bases between them. CDR3 protein: CASSNRLADTQYF. The CDR3, as DNA: TGTGCCAGCAGCAACCGGCTAGCAGATACGCAGTATTTT. Together with reference TRBV7-2 and TRBJ2-3, the CDR3 gives the full variable domain: GAGVSQSPSNKVTEKGKDVELRCDPISGHTALYWYRQSLGQGLEFLIYFQGNSAPDKSGLPSDRFSAERTGGSVSTLTIQRTQQEDSAVYLCASSNRLADTQYFGPGTRLTVL.

This chain connects TRBV3-1 (or the pseudogene TRBV3-2) to TRBJ2-7, with 9 positions matching TRBD1. J was trimmed by 6 bases and V by 4 bases; bases with no gene match: 13. The germline V gene has CDR1 LGHDT and CDR2 YNNKEL (reference sequence). This CDR3 has 16 amino acids. CDR3 sequence reads: CASSPPGTGSYREQYF. Written as DNA, the CDR3 is TGTGCCAGCAGCCCCCCCGGGACAGGGTCATACCGCGAGCAGTACTTC.

This clone was counted a few times. The chain recombines TRBV20-1 with TRBJ2-4; 7 positions agree with TRBD2. The CDR3 has 15 amino acids. The ends lost 6 bases at V and 8 bases at J; junction bases unmatched: 16. Germline loops: CDR1 DFQATT, CDR2 SNEGSKA (reference sequence). CDR3 DNA: TGCAGTGCCAGTCCCCTGGCGGGAGTGGGGGACATTCAGTACTTC. Protein product: CSASPLAGVGDIQYF.

The chain employs TRBV9 and TRBJ2-1; D call uncertain. Per germline, CDR1 SGDLS and CDR2 YYNGEE. The germline V and J ends were trimmed by 3 bases and 3 bases, with 16 bases remaining between them. This CDR3 is built from 16 residues. The CDR3 sequence: CASSAQSSLHYNEQFF. DNA for the CDR3: TGTGCCAGCAGCGCCCAATCGTCCTTACACTACAATGAGCAGTTCTTC.

The V and J genes are TRBV19 and TRBJ2-2; 10 nucleotides match TRBD2. Germline V CDR1 and CDR2: LNHDA, SQIVND (reference sequence). The V gene end was trimmed by 2 bases and the J gene end by 4 bases; junction bases not matched to a gene: 7. This CDR3 contains 17 residues. CDR3 nucleotides: TGTGCCAGTAGTATAAGGCTAGCGGGAGTCGGCACCGGGGAGCTGTTTTTT. Amino acid sequence: CASSIRLAGVGTGELFF.

Concerning this clone itself: Other DNA sequences in this sample translate to the same CDR3. The genes are TRBV7-2 and TRBJ2-7, with TRBD2 as a possible D gene (5 bases). Germline-derived CDR1 and CDR2 are SGHTA and FQGNSA. Trimming removed 3 bases at V and 0 bases at J, with 6 bases between. The CDR3 sequence is 13 residues long. CDR3 coding DNA: TGTGCCAGCAGCTTTAGCGACTCCTACGAGCAGTACTTC. Protein: CASSFSDSYEQYF.

The chain uses TRBV19 and TRBJ1-6; D might be TRBD1 (6 bases). V lost 6 bases and J 7 bases, leaving 13 bases between the germline ends. Germline loops: CDR1 LNHDA, CDR2 SQIVND (reference sequence). The CDR3 sequence is 14 residues long. The CDR3 region is CASSQRTVNSPLHF. DNA of the CDR3: TGTGCCAGTAGCCAGAGGACAGTAAATTCACCCCTCCACTTT. The complete variable domain, with remaining parts taken from reference TRBV19 and TRBJ1-6, reads DGGITQSPKYLFRKEGQNVTLSCEQNLNHDAMYWYRQDPGQGLRLIYYSQIVNDFQKGDIAEGYSVSREKKESFPLTVTSAQKNPTAFYLCASSQRTVNSPLHFGNGTRLTVT.

The chain carries TRBV27 and TRBJ1-2; 7 nucleotides agree with TRBD1. The V gene end was trimmed by 4 bases and the J gene end by 4 bases; junction bases not matched to a gene: 3. The length of the CDR3 is 13 residues. CDR1 is MNHEY, CDR2 SMNVEV, per germline (reference sequence). CDR3 in amino acids: CASSYRGGYGYTF. CDR3 nucleotide sequence: TGTGCCAGCAGTTACAGGGGAGGCTATGGCTACACCTTC.

The rearrangement uses TRBV29-1 and TRBJ1-1; 9 nucleotides line up with TRBD1. Germline loops: CDR1 SQVTM, CDR2 ANQGSEA. The length of the CDR3 is 13 residues. V was pared by 8 bases and J by 5 bases, with 9 bases of the junction left unmatched. The CDR3 coding sequence is TGCAGCATTCGACAGGGGGGGAGTACTGAAGCTTTCTTT. Protein sequence: CSIRQGGSTEAFF.